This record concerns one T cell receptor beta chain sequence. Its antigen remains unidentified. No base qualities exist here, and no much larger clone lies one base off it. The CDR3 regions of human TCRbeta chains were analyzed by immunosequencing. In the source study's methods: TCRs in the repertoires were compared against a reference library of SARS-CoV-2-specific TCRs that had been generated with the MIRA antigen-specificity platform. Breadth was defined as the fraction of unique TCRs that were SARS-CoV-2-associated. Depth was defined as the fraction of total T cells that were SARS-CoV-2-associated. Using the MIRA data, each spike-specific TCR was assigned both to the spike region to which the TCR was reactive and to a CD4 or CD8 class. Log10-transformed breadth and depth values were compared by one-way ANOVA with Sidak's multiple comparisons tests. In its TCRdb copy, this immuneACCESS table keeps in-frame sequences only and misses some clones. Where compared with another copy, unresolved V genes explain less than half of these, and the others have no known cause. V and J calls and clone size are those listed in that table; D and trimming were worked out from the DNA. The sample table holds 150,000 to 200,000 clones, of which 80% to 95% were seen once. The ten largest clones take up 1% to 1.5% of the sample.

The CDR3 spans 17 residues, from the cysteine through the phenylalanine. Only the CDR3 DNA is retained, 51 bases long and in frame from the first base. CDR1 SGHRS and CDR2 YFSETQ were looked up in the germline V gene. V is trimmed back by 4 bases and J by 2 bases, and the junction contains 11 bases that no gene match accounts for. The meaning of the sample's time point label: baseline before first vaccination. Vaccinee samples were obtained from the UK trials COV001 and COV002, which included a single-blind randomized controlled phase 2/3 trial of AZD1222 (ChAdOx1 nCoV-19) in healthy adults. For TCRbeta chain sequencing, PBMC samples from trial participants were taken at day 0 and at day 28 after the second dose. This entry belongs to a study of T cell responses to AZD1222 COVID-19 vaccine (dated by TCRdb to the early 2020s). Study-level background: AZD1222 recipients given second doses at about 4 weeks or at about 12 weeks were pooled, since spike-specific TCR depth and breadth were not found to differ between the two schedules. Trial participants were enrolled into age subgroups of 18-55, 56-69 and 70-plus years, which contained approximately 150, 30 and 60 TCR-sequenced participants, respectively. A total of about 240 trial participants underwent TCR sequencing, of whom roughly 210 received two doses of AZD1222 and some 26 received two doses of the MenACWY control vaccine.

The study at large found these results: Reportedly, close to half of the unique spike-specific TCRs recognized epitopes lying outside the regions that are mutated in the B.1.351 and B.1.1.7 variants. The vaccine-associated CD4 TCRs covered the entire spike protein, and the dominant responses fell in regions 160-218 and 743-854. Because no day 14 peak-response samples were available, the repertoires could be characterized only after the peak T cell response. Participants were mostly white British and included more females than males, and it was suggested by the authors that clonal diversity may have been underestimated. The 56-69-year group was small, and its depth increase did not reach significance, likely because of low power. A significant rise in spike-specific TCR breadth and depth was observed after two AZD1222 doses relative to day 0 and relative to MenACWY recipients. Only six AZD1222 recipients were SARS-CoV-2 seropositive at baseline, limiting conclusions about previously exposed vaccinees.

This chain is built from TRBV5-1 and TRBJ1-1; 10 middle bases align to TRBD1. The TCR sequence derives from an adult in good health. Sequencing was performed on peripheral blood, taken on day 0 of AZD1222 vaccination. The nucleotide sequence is TGCGCCAGCAGCCACCAGGACAGGGGGATTTTTAACACTGAAGCTTTCTTT. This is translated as CASSHQDRGIFNTEAFF. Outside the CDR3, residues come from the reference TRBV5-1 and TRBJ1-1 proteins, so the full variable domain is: KAGVTQTPRYLIKTRGQQVTLSCSPISGHRSVSWYQQTPGQGLQFLFEYFSETQRNKGNFPGRFSGRQFSNSRSEMNVSTLELGDSALYLCASSHQDRGIFNTEAFFGQGTRLTVV.